These 13 T cell receptor beta chains were sequenced from one sample in a study of CD8 T cells in Susac syndrome. Reverse transcription of roughly 0.5 to 1 ug RNA used random hexamers. Each CDR3 protein gets one entry after TCRdb re-called the immunoSEQ multiplex PCR reads with MiXCR. There are some 210,000 distinct CDR3 sequences in the sample; roughly 93% occur only once, and 0.15% lies in the top ten. Specimen: CD4+ T cells from PBMCs. The receptors stem from a human donor with Susac syndrome.

The chain has TRBV30 and TRBJ2-3; a possible D gene is TRBD1 (6 bases). The CDR3 has 15 amino acids. Germline V gene data show CDR1 as GTSNPN and CDR2 as SVGIG (reference sequence). With 2 bases removed from V and 4 bases from J, the gap between germline ends came to 16 bases. This CDR3 is CAWSPTRGGPDTQYF. CDR3 DNA sequence: TGTGCCTGGAGTCCTACCCGAGGGGGTCCAGATACGCAGTATTTT.

V gene TRBV5-4 combines with J gene TRBJ2-3; D gene unclear. V was cut by 0 bases and J by 0 bases, with 8 bases left in between. CDR3 length equals 15 residues. The germline gives CDR1 SGHNT, CDR2 YYREEE (reference sequence). This chain's CDR3 is CASSLVPGSTDTQYF. DNA for the CDR3: TGTGCCAGCAGCTTGGTGCCAGGTAGCACAGATACGCAGTATTTT.

In regard to this clonotype: Its ends do not fully match the called genes, so a read error is possible. The V call is TRBV27, the J call TRBJ2-5; D assignment may be TRBD1 or TRBD2 (5 bases each). Germline V CDR1 and CDR2: MNHEY, SMNVEV (reference sequence). CDR3 size: 12 residues. CDR3 coding DNA: TGTGCCGGCAGACGGGGCAAGGAGACCCAGTACTTC. Translated, it gives CAGRRGKETQYF.

This sequence joins TRBV30 and TRBJ1-5; no firm D call. This CDR3 contains 12 residues. V was clipped by 0 bases and J by 4 bases, with 4 bases between them. Looked up from germline, CDR1 is GTSNPN and CDR2 is SVGIG (reference sequence). The CDR3 sequence: CAWSVRNQPQHF. The CDR3 DNA is TGTGCCTGGAGTGTAAGAAATCAGCCCCAGCATTTT.

The chain joins TRBV3-1 to TRBJ2-7; TRBD1 might be the D (6 bases). This CDR3 is 14 amino acids long. The V gene lost 4 bases and the J gene lost 0 bases, with 10 bases spanning the gap. Germline CDR1 LGHDT, CDR2 YNNKEL (reference sequence). Here the CDR3 reads CASSPRQDSYEQYF. Here the CDR3 DNA reads TGTGCCAGCAGCCCTCGACAGGACTCCTACGAGCAGTACTTC.

The CDR3 DNA sequence: TGCAGTGCTATTCCTGCCCTACTAGCGACCACAGATACGCAGTATTTT. Its protein product is CSAIPALLATTDTQYF. The chain joins TRBV20-1 to TRBJ2-3; 7 positions agree with TRBD2. V gave up 4 bases and J gave up 2 bases; unmatched junction bases: 12. The CDR3 runs 16 residues. Per the germline V gene, CDR1 is DFQATT and CDR2 is SNEGSKA (reference sequence).

The chain links TRBV6-2 or TRBV6-3 to TRBJ1-5, with 9 nucleotides matching TRBD1. Germline lookup yields CDR1 MNHEY and CDR2 SVGEGT. Trimming cost V 2 bases and J 5 bases; bases outside gene matches: 7. The CDR3 extends over 16 amino acids. In DNA form, the CDR3 reads TGTGCCAGCAGTTACGGGGGGACAGGGATGGATCAGCCCCAGCATTTT. It yields the protein CASSYGGTGMDQPQHF.

This chain uses TRBV6-6 with TRBJ1-3; tentatively, D is TRBD1 (6 bases). Germline assignment: CDR1 MNHNY and CDR2 SVGAGI (reference sequence). The CDR3 runs 14 residues. V was shortened by 5 bases and J by 4 bases, with 12 bases between the two germline ends. The CDR3 nucleotides read TGTGCCAGCAGTCCCGGGACAAGAGGAAACACCATATATTTT. It specifies CASSPGTRGNTIYF.

The chain uses TRBV19 and TRBJ2-1; perhaps D is TRBD1 or TRBD2 (6 bases each). The CDR3 extends over 13 amino acids. Germline lookup yields CDR1 LNHDA and CDR2 SQIVND (reference sequence). V dropped 4 bases and J dropped 7 bases, with 11 bases sitting between them. The CDR3 sequence is CASSKDSGNEQFF. DNA of the CDR3: TGTGCCAGTAGTAAGGACAGCGGGAATGAGCAGTTCTTC.

The chain employs TRBV7-9 and TRBJ2-2; D uncertain. Germline assignment: CDR1 SEHNR and CDR2 FQNEAQ (reference sequence). There are 12 residues in the CDR3. The V and J ends lost 5 bases and 6 bases respectively, with 7 bases between them. The CDR3 reads CASSRISGELFF. CDR3 nucleotides: TGTGCCAGCAGCCGTATCTCCGGGGAGCTGTTTTTT.

This chain connects TRBV24-1 to TRBJ2-1, with D perhaps given as TRBD1 or TRBD2 (5 bases each). Germline lookup yields CDR1 KGHDR and CDR2 SFDVKD. This CDR3 comprises 12 residues. V was shortened by 9 bases and J by 9 bases, with 14 bases between the two germline ends. CDR3 DNA: TGTGCCACCCTCGGGAAGGGGACTGAGCAGTTCTTC. Protein sequence: CATLGKGTEQFF.

CDR3 protein: CSARRVGNRDEQFF. The DNA of the CDR3 is TGCAGTGCTAGGAGGGTGGGAAATCGGGATGAGCAGTTCTTC. The chain combines TRBV20-1 with TRBJ2-1, with a possible D match to TRBD2 (5 bases). The germline V gene has CDR1 DFQATT and CDR2 SNEGSKA (reference sequence). CDR3 length: 14 residues. Trimming cost V 3 bases and J 8 bases, with 17 bases left between them.

The chain carries TRBV25-1 and TRBJ2-5; 7 nucleotides match TRBD1. Germline V lookup: CDR1 MGHDK, CDR2 SYGVNS. V trimming: 6 bases; J trimming: 2 bases; junction bases outside the gene matches: 3. The CDR3 is made up of 13 amino acids. The CDR3 region has the DNA TGTGCCAGCAGCGCCAGGGGGCAAGAGACCCAGTACTTC. This sequence encodes CASSARGQETQYF.